The 7 T cell receptor beta chains below were found in one sample sequenced in a study of blood T cell repertoires in COVID-19. TCRdb's table, derived via immunoSEQ multiplex PCR, lists solely in-frame clones and lacks some. In the table there are roughly 45,000 clones, about 83% of which are singletons. Sequencing was performed on peripheral blood. Every receptor here comes from an older woman with acute or convalescent COVID-19.

The V call is TRBV7-6, the J call TRBJ1-5, with 11 bases lining up with TRBD1. Trimming cost V 1 base and J 3 bases; bases outside gene matches: 5. The CDR3 contains 17 residues. The germline CDR1 and CDR2 sequences are SGHVS and FNYEAQ. CDR3 nucleotide sequence: TGTGCCAGCAGCTTAGGGACAGGGGGCCGGAACAATCAGCCCCAGCATTTT. This gives the protein CASSLGTGGRNNQPQHF. The variable domain in full, completed from reference TRBV7-6 and TRBJ1-5, reads GAGVSQSPRYKVTKRGQDVALRCDPISGHVSLYWYRQALGQGPEFLTYFNYEAQQDKSGLPNDRFSAERPEGSISTLTIQRTEQRDSAMYRCASSLGTGGRNNQPQHFGDGTRLSIL.

CDR3 nucleotide sequence: TGTGCCAGCAGCTTACAGGGACATGCGACCTACGAGCAGTACTTC. Its protein is CASSLQGHATYEQYF. The chain is built from TRBV7-2 and TRBJ2-7, with a tentative D call TRBD1 (6 bases). This CDR3 comprises 15 residues. V was trimmed by 2 bases and J by 2 bases, leaving 13 bases between them. CDR1 and CDR2 (germline): SGHTA, FQGNSA.

This clone was observed a handful of times. This chain connects TRBV5-6 to TRBJ1-2; TRBD1 agrees at 7 bases. The trim removed 4 bases at V and 4 bases at J, leaving 7 bases unmatched. Germline V lookup: CDR1 SGHDT, CDR2 YYEEEE. The CDR3 contains 14 residues. The CDR3 loop reads CASSGPGQSYGYTF. CDR3 nucleotide sequence: TGTGCCAGCAGCGGACCGGGACAGTCCTATGGCTACACCTTC.

This sequence joins TRBV3-1 (or the pseudogene TRBV3-2) and TRBJ1-3; 7 nucleotides agree with TRBD1. V lost 1 base, J lost 14 bases, and 5 bases stayed unmatched. The CDR3 totals 12 residues. Germline values: CDR1 LGHDT, CDR2 YNNKEL (reference sequence). In DNA, the CDR3 is TGTGCCAGCAGCCAAGTGGGGACAGTTCTATATTTT. Translated, it gives CASSQVGTVLYF.

The V call is TRBV7-9, the J call TRBJ2-6; D might be TRBD1 (6 bases). The CDR3 has 19 residues. Germline V lookup: CDR1 SEHNR, CDR2 FQNEAQ (reference sequence). The ends were cut back, 3 bases at V and 0 bases at J, with 18 bases in the middle. CDR3: CASSFRSQGTSSGANVLTF. CDR3 DNA: TGTGCCAGCAGCTTTCGGTCACAGGGAACCAGCTCTGGGGCCAACGTCCTGACTTTC.

This clone was detected only a few times. The rearrangement links TRBV3-1 (or the pseudogene TRBV3-2) to TRBJ2-2; D is uncertain. Germline assignment: CDR1 LGHDT and CDR2 YNNKEL (reference sequence). The CDR3 length is 12 residues. Trimming left V 4 bases short and J 7 bases short, with 7 bases between. CDR3: CASSPPGGELFF. The CDR3 coding sequence is TGTGCCAGCAGCCCCCCGGGCGGGGAGCTGTTTTTT.

This rearrangement joins TRBV27 to TRBJ1-1; possible D gene TRBD1, 5 bases. V lost 3 bases and J 1 base, leaving 15 bases between the germline ends. This CDR3 is 16 amino acids long. The germline V gene has CDR1 MNHEY and CDR2 SMNVEV (reference sequence). CDR3 sequence reads: CASSFWGEGKNTEAFF. CDR3 nucleotides: TGTGCCAGCAGTTTTTGGGGGGAGGGTAAGAACACTGAAGCTTTCTTT.